Listed below are T cell receptor beta chains from one sample, sequenced in a study of blood T cell repertoires in COVID-19. Profiling relied on immunoSEQ multiplex PCR, and the TCRdb table lists in-frame clones only, not all of them. The sample has some 290,000 clones; roughly 89% are singletons. The sample consisted of peripheral blood. The source of these receptors is a woman aged 25 to 39 with COVID-19, enrolled during active disease. Both conserved end residues are part of each CDR3. D genes are given only for firm matches. Only part of the rows carry a size: once, few, many, or a class if the clone is expanded.

V gene	J gene	clone size	D gene	CDR3 protein	CDR3 DNA
TRBV29-1	TRBJ2-3	NA	NA	CSVMTGTSTDTQYF	TGCAGCGTTATGACAGGGACTAGCACAGATACGCAGTATTTT
TRBV10-1	TRBJ2-1	NA	TRBD2	CASSPGGGGYNEQFF	TGCGCCAGCAGTCCCGGGGGGGGCGGCTACAATGAGCAGTTCTTC
TRBV27	TRBJ1-5	NA	NA	CASSLSYSNQPQHF	TGTGCCAGCAGTTTATCGTATAGCAATCAGCCCCAGCATTTT
TRBV3-1/TRBV3-2	TRBJ1-3	NA	NA	CASSHFAGSGNTIYF	TGTGCCAGCAGCCATTTTGCAGGGTCGGGAAACACCATATATTTT
TRBV7-9	TRBJ1-4	NA	NA	CASSLGGVNEKLFF	TGTGCCAGCAGCTTGGGGGGTGTTAATGAAAAACTGTTTTTT
TRBV27	TRBJ2-5	once	TRBD2	CASSLRGGHQETQYF	TGTGCCAGCAGTTTGAGGGGAGGGCACCAAGAGACCCAGTACTTC
TRBV5-6	TRBJ1-2	NA	NA	CASSSVGRANYGYTF	TGTGCCAGCAGCTCTGTGGGGAGAGCTAACTATGGCTACACCTTC
TRBV6-5	TRBJ2-7	NA	NA	CASSSRLTATYEQYF	TGTGCCAGCAGTTCCCGACTAACAGCCACCTACGAGCAGTACTTC
TRBV27	TRBJ2-3	NA	NA	CATFPGLGGPDTQYF	TGTGCCACCTTCCCGGGACTAGGGGGCCCAGATACGCAGTATTTT
TRBV27	TRBJ1-6	NA	TRBD1	CASSLSDRSFYNSPLHF	TGTGCCAGCAGTTTATCGGACAGGTCCTTCTATAATTCACCCCTCCACTTT
TRBV5-8	TRBJ2-1	NA	TRBD2	CASSVAGGPYNEQFF	TGTGCCAGCAGTGTAGCGGGGGGCCCCTACAATGAACAGTTCTTC
TRBV24-1	TRBJ2-1	NA	TRBD1	CATPRGQGVDNEQFF	TGTGCCACCCCGCGAGGACAGGGGGTCGACAATGAGCAGTTCTTC
TRBV15	TRBJ2-1	NA	TRBD1	CATSPWDRGQGEQFF	TGTGCCACCAGCCCCTGGGACAGGGGGCAAGGGGAGCAGTTCTTC
TRBV19	TRBJ1-5	few	NA	CASSLPLWDIRRGGNQPQHF	TGTGCCAGTAGTCTTCCCCTCTGGGACATAAGAAGAGGTGGCAATCAGCCCCAGCATTTT
TRBV7-2	TRBJ1-1	once	NA	CASSPSGWNTEAFF	TGTGCCAGCAGCCCCTCCGGGTGGAACACTGAAGCTTTCTTT
TRBV14	TRBJ1-1	NA	NA	CASSQQKTKNTEAFF	TGTGCCAGCAGCCAACAAAAGACAAAGAACACTGAAGCTTTCTTT
TRBV5-8	TRBJ1-6	NA	NA	CASSDGRVENSPLHF	TGTGCCAGCAGCGACGGGCGGGTCGAAAATTCACCCCTCCACTTT
TRBV19	TRBJ2-7	NA	NA	CASSIDAGSYEQYF	TGTGCCAGTAGTATAGATGCGGGGTCCTACGAGCAGTACTTC
TRBV21-1	TRBJ2-1	NA	NA	CASSKDDRGPYNEQFF	TGTGCCAGCAGCAAAGATGACAGGGGCCCCTACAATGAGCAGTTCTTC
TRBV3-1/TRBV3-2	TRBJ2-7	NA	TRBD2	CASNREGRSYEQYF	TGTGCCAGCAACCGGGAGGGGAGGTCCTACGAGCAGTACTTC
TRBV2	TRBJ2-3	NA	TRBD2	CASRLGASGGASDTQYF	TGTGCCAGCAGGCTTGGTGCTAGCGGGGGGGCATCAGATACGCAGTATTTT
TRBV29-1	TRBJ1-1	NA	TRBD1	CSVGQGRLREAFF	TGCAGCGTCGGACAGGGGCGGTTAAGGGAAGCTTTCTTT
TRBV5-5	TRBJ1-2	NA	TRBD1	CASSFGQGARGYTF	TGTGCCAGCAGCTTCGGACAGGGGGCGCGGGGCTACACCTTC
TRBV3-1/TRBV3-2	TRBJ1-2	NA	NA	CASSQGPGNYGYTF	TGTGCCAGCAGCCAAGGCCCAGGGAACTATGGCTACACCTTC
TRBV18	TRBJ1-2	NA	NA	CASSPPEGSGYTF	TGTGCCAGCTCACCACCGGAGGGAAGCGGCTACACCTTC
TRBV23-1	TRBJ1-4	NA	TRBD1	CATLVRDRGNSGEKLFF	TGCGCCACCCTGGTTCGGGACAGGGGGAATTCTGGTGAAAAACTGTTTTTT
TRBV6-1	TRBJ1-5	NA	NA	CASSDQGLQPQHF	TGTGCCAGCAGTGATCAGGGGTTACAGCCCCAGCATTTT
TRBV5-1	TRBJ2-7	NA	NA	CASSSDRTSYEQYF	TGCGCCAGCAGCTCTGACAGGACTTCCTACGAGCAGTACTTC
TRBV7-2	TRBJ1-1	NA	NA	CASSSGDTSAFF	TGTGCCAGCAGCTCCGGGGACACATCAGCTTTCTTT
TRBV19	TRBJ1-2	NA	TRBD1	CASSARRQGNYGYTF	TGTGCCAGTAGTGCACGGCGACAGGGGAACTATGGCTACACCTTC
TRBV6-6	TRBJ2-2	NA	NA	CASSYSSQVTGELFF	TGTGCCAGCAGTTACTCGAGCCAGGTCACCGGGGAGCTGTTTTTT
TRBV29-1	TRBJ2-6	NA	NA	CSVALIGLRSGANVLTF	TGCAGCGTGGCTCTAATCGGACTTCGCTCTGGGGCCAACGTCCTGACTTTC
TRBV18	TRBJ2-3	NA	TRBD1	CASSPFTGGGTDTQYF	TGTGCCAGCTCACCATTCACAGGGGGTGGAACAGATACGCAGTATTTT
TRBV19	TRBJ2-2	NA	NA	CASRLAAGELFF	TGTGCCAGTAGACTAGCCGCCGGGGAGCTGTTTTTT
TRBV7-9	TRBJ2-3	NA	NA	CASSPFSTDTQYF	TGTGCCAGCAGCCCTTTTAGCACAGATACGCAGTATTTT
TRBV5-5	TRBJ1-5	NA	NA	CASSFTGVPYSNQPQHF	TGTGCCAGCAGCTTCACGGGGGTACCGTATAGCAATCAGCCCCAGCATTTT
TRBV30	TRBJ1-5	NA	TRBD1	CAPQGEPQHF	TGTGCTCCTCAGGGGGAGCCCCAGCATTTT
TRBV5-5	TRBJ1-1	NA	TRBD1	CASSVDRGPTEAFF	TGTGCCAGCAGCGTGGACAGGGGGCCCACTGAAGCTTTCTTT